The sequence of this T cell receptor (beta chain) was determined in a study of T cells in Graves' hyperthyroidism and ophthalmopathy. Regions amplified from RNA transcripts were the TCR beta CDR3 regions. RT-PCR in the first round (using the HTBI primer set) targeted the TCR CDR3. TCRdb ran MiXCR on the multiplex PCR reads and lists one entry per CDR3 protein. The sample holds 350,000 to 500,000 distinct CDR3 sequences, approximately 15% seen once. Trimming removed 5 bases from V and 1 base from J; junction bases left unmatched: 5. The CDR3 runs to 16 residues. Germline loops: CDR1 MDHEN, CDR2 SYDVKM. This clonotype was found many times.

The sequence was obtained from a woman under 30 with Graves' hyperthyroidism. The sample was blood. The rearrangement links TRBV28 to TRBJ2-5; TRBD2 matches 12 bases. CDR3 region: CASSPWTSGAQETQYF. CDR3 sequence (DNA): TGTGCCAGCAGTCCCTGGACTAGCGGGGCCCAAGAGACCCAGTACTTC.